This T cell receptor (beta chain) stems from a study of technical replicates of blood from several donors (dated by TCRdb to the late 2010s). A word on this clone: Its specific antigen is unknown. No quality values exist for individual bases; no much larger clone is one base distant.

Library method: the immunoSEQ multiplex PCR assay. Sourced from immuneACCESS, this table was stored by TCRdb with only in-frame sequences that have V and J called. A share of the clones is absent; for the studies checked, an unresolved V gene accounts for under half, and the remainder has no known explanation. Present in this sample are about 81,000 clones, 95% of which were seen just once. Roughly 0.36% of the sample lies in the top ten. The germline V gene sets CDR1 to SGHVS and CDR2 to FQNEAQ. Inclusive of the bounding cysteine and phenylalanine, the CDR3 is 15 residues long. Only CDR3 DNA remains: 45 bases, in frame from the first base. V has 11 bases trimmed and J has 7 bases trimmed; junction bases matching no gene number 16.

The chain couples TRBV7-8 to TRBJ1-5; TRBD1 agrees with 8 junctional bases. The sequenced sample consisted of T cells isolated from PBMCs. The source is a human donor in good health. The CDR3 has the sequence CASQEFGQGQQPQHF. The sequenced DNA is TGTGCCTCCCAGGAATTTGGACAGGGTCAACAGCCCCAGCATTTT.